This T cell receptor beta chain stems from a study of T cells in tuberculosis. Trimming stripped 7 bases from V and 4 bases from J, with 18 bases between. The CDR3 is 14 amino acids. Germline V gene sequence: CDR1 GTSNPN, CDR2 SVGIG (reference sequence). Method: immunoSEQ multiplex PCR; TCRdb's copy keeps in-frame clones and lacks some. In the table there are fewer than 45,000 clones, about 96% of which are singletons. This clone was seen only once. V usage is TRBV30 and J usage is TRBJ2-3; D perhaps matches TRBD2 (6 bases). This receptor was identified in a donor between 10 and 35 years old with latent tuberculosis or without tuberculosis infection. Sequenced sample: PBMCs. CDR3 DNA sequence: TGTGCCTCTCCTAGTACCCGGGGGTCAGATACGCAGTATTTT. Translation gives CASPSTRGSDTQYF.